The entry below gives a single TCR beta chain sequence along with its context. The data originate from a study of blood T cell repertoires in COVID-19. Study details: Researchers got acute and convalescent COVID-19 samples from the United States, Italy and Spain. PBMCs, B-cell-depleted T cells, or T cells provided the cDNA or gDNA that made up the material.

How the authors handled the data: Counts of nucleated cells, estimated from reference gene primer amplification, were obtained. TCRdb's copy holds only in-frame clones and misses some; the assay was immunoSEQ multiplex PCR. V and J calls plus clone size are reproduced from that table; the DNA served to infer D and trimming. The data show approximately 140,000 clones, over 75% seen once. Sequencing was done on a sample of peripheral blood. The origin of this receptor is a man between 65 and 79 years old with active COVID-19.

The CDR3 spells CAPGRSAEYSYEQYF. CDR3 DNA: TGTGCCCCCGGGAGGTCGGCAGAATACTCCTACGAGCAGTACTTC. The chain joins TRBV19 to TRBJ2-7, with 7 bases lining up with TRBD2. Per the germline V gene, CDR1 is LNHDA and CDR2 is SQIVND (reference sequence). V lost 11 bases to trimming and J lost 0 bases; unmatched junction nucleotides: 13. This CDR3 region has 15 residues.